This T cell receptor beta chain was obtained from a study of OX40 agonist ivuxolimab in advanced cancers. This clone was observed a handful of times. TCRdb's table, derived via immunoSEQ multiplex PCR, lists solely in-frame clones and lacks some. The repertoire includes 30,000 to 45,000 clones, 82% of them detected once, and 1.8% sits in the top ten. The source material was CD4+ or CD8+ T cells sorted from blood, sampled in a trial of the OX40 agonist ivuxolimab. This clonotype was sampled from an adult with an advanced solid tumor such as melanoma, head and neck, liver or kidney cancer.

CDR3 region: CASSGQNTEAFF. CDR3 nucleotides: TGTGCCAGCTCGGGCCAGAACACTGAAGCTTTCTTT. The chain couples TRBV9 to TRBJ1-1; D is unclear. The CDR3 runs 12 residues. Trimming pared 7 bases from V and 1 base from J, leaving 8 bases between. Looked up from germline, CDR1 is SGDLS and CDR2 is YYNGEE.